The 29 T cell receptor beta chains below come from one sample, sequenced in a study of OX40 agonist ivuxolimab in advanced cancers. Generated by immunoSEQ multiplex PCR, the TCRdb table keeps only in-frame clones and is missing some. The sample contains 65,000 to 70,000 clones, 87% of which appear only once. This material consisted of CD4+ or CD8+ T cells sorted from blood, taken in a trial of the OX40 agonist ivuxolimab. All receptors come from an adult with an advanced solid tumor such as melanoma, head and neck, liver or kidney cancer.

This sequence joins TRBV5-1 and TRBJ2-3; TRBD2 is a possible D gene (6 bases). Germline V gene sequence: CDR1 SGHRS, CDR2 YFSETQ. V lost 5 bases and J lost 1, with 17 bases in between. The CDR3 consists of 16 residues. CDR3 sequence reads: CASRRGKEGGTDTQYF. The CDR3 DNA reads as TGCGCCAGCAGACGAGGAAAGGAGGGCGGCACAGATACGCAGTATTTT.

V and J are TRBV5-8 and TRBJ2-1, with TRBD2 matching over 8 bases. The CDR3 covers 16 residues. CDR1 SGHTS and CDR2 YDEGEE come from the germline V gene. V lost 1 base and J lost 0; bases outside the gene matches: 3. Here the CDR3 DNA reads TGTGCCAGCAGCTTGCGACGGGGGGGCTCCTACAATGAGCAGTTCTTC. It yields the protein CASSLRRGGSYNEQFF.

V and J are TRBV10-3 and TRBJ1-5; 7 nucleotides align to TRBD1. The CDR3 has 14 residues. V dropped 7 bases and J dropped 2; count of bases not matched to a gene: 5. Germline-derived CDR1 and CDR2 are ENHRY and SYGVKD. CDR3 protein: CAITTDRGNQPQHF. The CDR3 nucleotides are TGTGCCATCACTACCGACAGGGGCAATCAGCCCCAGCATTTT.

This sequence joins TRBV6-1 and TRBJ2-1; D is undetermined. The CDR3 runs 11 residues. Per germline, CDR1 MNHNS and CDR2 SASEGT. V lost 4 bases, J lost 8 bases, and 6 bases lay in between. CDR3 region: CASSVGYEQFF. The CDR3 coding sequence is TGTGCCAGCAGTGTTGGGTATGAGCAGTTCTTC.

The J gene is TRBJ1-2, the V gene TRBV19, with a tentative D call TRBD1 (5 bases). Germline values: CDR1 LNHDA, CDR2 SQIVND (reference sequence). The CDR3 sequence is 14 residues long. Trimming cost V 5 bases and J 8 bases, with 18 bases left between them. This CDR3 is CASSRQGNSQGYTF. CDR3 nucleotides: TGTGCCAGTAGTCGCCAGGGTAATTCTCAGGGCTACACCTTC.

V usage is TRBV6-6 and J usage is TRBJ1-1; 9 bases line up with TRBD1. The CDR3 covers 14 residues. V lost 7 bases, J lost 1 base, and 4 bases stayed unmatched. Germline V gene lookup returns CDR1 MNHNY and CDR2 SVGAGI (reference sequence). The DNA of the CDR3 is TGTGCCAGCAATCAACAGGGGGCGAACACTGAAGCTTTCTTT. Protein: CASNQQGANTEAFF.

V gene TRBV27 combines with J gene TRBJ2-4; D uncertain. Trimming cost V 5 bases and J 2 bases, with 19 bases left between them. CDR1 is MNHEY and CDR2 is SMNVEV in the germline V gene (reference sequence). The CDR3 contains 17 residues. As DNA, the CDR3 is TGTGCCAGCAGTACCTGGACGGCGGCCTTGACCAAAAACATTCAGTACTTC. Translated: CASSTWTAALTKNIQYF.

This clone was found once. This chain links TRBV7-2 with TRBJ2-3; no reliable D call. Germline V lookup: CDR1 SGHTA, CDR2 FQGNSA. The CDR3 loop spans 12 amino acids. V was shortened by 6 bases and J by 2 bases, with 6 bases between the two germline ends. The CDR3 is CASRIATDTQYF. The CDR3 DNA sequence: TGTGCCAGCAGGATCGCCACAGATACGCAGTATTTT.

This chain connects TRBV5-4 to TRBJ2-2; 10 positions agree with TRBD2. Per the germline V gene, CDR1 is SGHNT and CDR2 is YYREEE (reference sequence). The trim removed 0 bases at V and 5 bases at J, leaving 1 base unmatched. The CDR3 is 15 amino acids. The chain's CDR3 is CASSLELAGTGELFF. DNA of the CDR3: TGTGCCAGCAGCTTGGAACTAGCGGGGACCGGGGAGCTGTTTTTT.

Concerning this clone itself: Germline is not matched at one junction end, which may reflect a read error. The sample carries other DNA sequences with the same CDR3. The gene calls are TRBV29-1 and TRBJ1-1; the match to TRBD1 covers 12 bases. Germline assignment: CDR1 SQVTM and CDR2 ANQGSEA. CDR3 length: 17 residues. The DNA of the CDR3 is TGCAGCGTTGAAGATCCTCGGGACAGGGGGCGGGGCACTGAGGCTTTCTTT. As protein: CSVEDPRDRGRGTEAFF.

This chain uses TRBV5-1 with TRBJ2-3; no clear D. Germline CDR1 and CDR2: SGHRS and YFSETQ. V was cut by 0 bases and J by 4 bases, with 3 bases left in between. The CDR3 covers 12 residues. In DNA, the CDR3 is TGCGCCAGCAGCTTGGCCCCAGATACGCAGTATTTT. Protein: CASSLAPDTQYF.

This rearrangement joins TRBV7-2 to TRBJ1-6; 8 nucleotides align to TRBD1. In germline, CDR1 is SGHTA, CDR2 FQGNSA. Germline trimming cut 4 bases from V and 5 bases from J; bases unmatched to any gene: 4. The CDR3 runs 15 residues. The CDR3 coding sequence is TGTGCCAGCAGCTCCCGGACAGGGAATAATTCACCCCTCCACTTT. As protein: CASSSRTGNNSPLHF.

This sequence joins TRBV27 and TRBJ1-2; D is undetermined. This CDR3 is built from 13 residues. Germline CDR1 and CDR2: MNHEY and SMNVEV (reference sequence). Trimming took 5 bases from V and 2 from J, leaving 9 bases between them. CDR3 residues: CASSRTENYGYTF. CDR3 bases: TGTGCCAGCAGTCGTACAGAAAACTATGGCTACACCTTC.

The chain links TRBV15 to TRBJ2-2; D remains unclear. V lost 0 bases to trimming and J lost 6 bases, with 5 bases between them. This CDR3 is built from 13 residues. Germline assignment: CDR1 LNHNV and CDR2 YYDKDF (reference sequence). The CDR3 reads CATSRDLAGELFF. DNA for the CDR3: TGTGCCACCAGCAGAGATCTTGCCGGGGAGCTGTTTTTT.

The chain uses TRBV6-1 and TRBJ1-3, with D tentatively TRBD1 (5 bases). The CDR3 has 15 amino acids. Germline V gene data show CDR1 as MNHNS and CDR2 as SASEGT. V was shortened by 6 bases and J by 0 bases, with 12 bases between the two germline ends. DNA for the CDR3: TGTGCCAGCAGGTTGGCAGGGCCCTCTGGAAACACCATATATTTT. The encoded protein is CASRLAGPSGNTIYF.

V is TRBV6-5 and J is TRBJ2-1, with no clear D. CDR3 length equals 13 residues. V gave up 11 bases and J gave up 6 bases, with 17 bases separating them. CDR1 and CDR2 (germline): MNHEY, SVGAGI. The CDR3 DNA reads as TGTGCCGCCAGCCTGGATCTACGCAATGAGCAGTTCTTC. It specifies CAASLDLRNEQFF.

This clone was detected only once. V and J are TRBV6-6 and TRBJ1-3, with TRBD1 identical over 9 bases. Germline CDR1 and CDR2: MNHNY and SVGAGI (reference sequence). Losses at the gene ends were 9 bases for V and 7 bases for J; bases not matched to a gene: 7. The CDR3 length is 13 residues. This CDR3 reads CASEQGAGNTIYF. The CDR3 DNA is TGTGCCAGTGAACAGGGGGCGGGTAACACCATATATTTT.

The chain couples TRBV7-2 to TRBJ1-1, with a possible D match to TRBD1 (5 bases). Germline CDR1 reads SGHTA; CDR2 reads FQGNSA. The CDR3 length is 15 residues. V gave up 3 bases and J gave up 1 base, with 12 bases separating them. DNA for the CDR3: TGTGCCAGCAGCTTCCAGGGAGGAGGGAACACTGAAGCTTTCTTT. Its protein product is CASSFQGGGNTEAFF. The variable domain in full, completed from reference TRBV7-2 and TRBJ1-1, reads GAGVSQSPSNKVTEKGKDVELRCDPISGHTALYWYRQSLGQGLEFLIYFQGNSAPDKSGLPSDRFSAERTGGSVSTLTIQRTQQEDSAVYLCASSFQGGGNTEAFFGQGTRLTVV.

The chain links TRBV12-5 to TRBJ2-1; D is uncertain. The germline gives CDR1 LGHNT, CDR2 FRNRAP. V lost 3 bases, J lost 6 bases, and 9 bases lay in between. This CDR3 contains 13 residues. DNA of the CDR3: TGTGCTAGTGGTTTACAACTGCTCAATGAGCAGTTCTTC. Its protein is CASGLQLLNEQFF.

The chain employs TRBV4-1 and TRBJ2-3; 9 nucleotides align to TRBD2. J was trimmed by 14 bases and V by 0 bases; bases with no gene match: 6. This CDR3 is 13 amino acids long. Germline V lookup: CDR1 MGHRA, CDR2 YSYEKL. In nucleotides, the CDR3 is TGCGCCAGCAGCCAAGAAAGGGGACTAGCTCCGTATTTT. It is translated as CASSQERGLAPYF.

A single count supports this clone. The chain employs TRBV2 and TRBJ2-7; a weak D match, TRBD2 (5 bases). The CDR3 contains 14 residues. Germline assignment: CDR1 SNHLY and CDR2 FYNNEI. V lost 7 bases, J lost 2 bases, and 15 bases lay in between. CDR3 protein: CASKSAVKTYEQYF. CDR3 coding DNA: TGTGCCAGCAAGTCAGCGGTGAAGACCTACGAGCAGTACTTC.

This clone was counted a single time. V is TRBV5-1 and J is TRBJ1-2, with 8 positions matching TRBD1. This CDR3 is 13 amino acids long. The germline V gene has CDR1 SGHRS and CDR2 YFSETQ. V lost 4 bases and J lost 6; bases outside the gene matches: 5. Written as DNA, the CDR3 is TGCGCCAGCAGCCGGGACAGGCGCCATGGCTACACCTTC. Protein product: CASSRDRRHGYTF.

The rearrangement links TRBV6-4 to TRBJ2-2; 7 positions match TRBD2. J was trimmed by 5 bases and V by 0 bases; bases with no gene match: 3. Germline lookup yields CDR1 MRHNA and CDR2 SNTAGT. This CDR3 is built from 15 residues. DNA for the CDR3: TGTGCCAGCAGTGACTCGCGGGGGAGAACCGGGGAGCTGTTTTTT. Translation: CASSDSRGRTGELFF.

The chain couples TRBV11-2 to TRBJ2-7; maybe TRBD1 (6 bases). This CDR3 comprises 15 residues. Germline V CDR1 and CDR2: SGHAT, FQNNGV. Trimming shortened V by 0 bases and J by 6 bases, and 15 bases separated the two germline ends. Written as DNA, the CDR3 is TGTGCCAGCAGCTTAGACCGGGACCAGGGGCTCGAGCAGTACTTC. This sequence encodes CASSLDRDQGLEQYF.

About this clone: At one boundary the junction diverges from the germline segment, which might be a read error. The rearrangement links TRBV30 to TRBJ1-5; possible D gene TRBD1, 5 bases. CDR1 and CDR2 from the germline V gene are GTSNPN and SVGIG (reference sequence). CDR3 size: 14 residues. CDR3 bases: TGTGCCTGGAGGCCAGGGATGGCGAATCAGCCCCGGCATTTT. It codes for CAWRPGMANQPRHF. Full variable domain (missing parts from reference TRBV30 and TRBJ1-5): SQTIHQWPATLVQPVGSPLSLECTVEGTSNPNLYWYRQAAGRGLQLLFYSVGIGQISSEVPQNLSASRPQDRQFILSSKKLLLSDSGFYLCAWRPGMANQPRHFGDGTRLSIL.

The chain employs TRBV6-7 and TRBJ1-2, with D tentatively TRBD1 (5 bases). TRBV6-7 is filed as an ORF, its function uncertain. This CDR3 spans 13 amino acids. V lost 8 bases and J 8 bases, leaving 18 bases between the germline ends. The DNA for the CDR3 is TGTGCCAGCGCAGCCGGGACCAGGGAGGGCTACACCTTC. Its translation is CASAAGTREGYTF.

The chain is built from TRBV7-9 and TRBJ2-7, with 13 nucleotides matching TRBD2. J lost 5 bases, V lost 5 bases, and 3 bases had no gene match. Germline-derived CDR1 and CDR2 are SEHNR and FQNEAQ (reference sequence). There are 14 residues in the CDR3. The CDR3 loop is CASSGGTSGDEQYF. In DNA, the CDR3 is TGTGCCAGCAGCGGAGGGACTAGCGGGGACGAGCAGTACTTC.

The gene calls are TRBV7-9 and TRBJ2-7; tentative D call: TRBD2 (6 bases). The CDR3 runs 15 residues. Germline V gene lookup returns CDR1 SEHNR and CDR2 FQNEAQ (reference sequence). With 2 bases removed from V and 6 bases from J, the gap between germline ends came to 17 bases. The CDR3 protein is CASSLLMGQGGEQYF. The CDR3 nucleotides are TGTGCCAGCAGCTTACTTATGGGGCAGGGAGGCGAGCAGTACTTC.

The DNA of the CDR3 is TGTGCCAGCAGTTACCCAACGGGGCCTTATCAGCCCCAGCATTTT. Translation: CASSYPTGPYQPQHF. The chain joins TRBV6-5 to TRBJ1-5; D might be TRBD1 (5 bases). V shed 2 bases and J shed 5 bases, with 13 bases lying between them. The CDR3 consists of 15 residues. Looked up from germline, CDR1 is MNHEY and CDR2 is SVGAGI.